This paragraph covers one TCR beta chain sequence. The target antigen is unknown. The data were taken from a study of PD-1 blockade in classical Hodgkin lymphoma. Study-level information: Each patient was given nivolumab 3 mg/kg through a vein every 2 weeks.

Generated by immunoSEQ multiplex PCR, the TCRdb table keeps only in-frame clones and is missing some. Found here are just over 14,000 clones, around 80% of them singletons; the top ten hold around 27%. This CDR3 is built from 17 residues. Germline V lookup: CDR1 MGHRA, CDR2 YSYEKL. V was clipped by 7 bases and J by 5 bases, with 23 bases between them. General study results and limits: CD4+ but not CD8+ TCR diversity rose significantly by C4D1. What drove the repertoire differences, possibly disease activity or prior therapy, has not been defined. Individuals initiating nivolumab under 1 year after ASCT were excluded.

No patient escaped relapse after autologous stem cell transplantation, and brentuximab vedotin exposure varied. The sample here was peripheral blood mononuclear cells (PBMCs), taken before the second cycle of nivolumab. The chain carries TRBV4-1 and TRBJ2-2; possibly TRBD1 for D (6 bases). This clonotype was sampled from a human donor with classical Hodgkin lymphoma. The CDR3 DNA reads as TGCGCCAGCACCACGGAGTACTTACAGGGCGGAACCGGGGAGCTGTTTTTT. Residues: CASTTEYLQGGTGELFF.